One T cell receptor (beta chain) is described in this entry. This receptor's antigen is unknown. The input lacks base qualities; no much larger clone sits a single base away. The immunoSEQ hsTCRB v3.0 assay was used at survey level resolution to sequence the TRB variable region. The target sequencing depth for TRB was 40,000-50,000 T-cell genomes per sample. Pooled TRB libraries were sequenced on an Illumina MiSeq with a v3 150-cycle kit. Per the source publication's procedure: Repertoire analysis was performed in R inside a reproducible Nextflow workflow that covered QC, data transformation and analysis. LymphoSeq2, an R package for exploring AIRR-Seq data, was used to implement custom analyses. A few samples yielding fewer than 5000 total TRB sequences were excluded, leaving approximately 200 analyzed HIV repertoires. Among the approximately 190 HIV repertoires that were kept, almost 60 were collected before ART initiation and more than 120 were collected after ART initiation. Repertoires were downsampled to 5000 TRB nucleotide sequences, and summary statistics were averaged over 100 downsampling iterations. Only TRB sequences with CDR3 regions of at least seven amino acids were retained for analysis. A Shannon entropy-derived clonality score and the Gini coefficient were used to measure diversity. Repertoire networks linked the top 5000 CDR3 amino acid sequences whenever two sequences differed by an edit distance of one. GLIPH2 predicted antigen specificity groups and MHC restriction for TRB CDR3 amino acid sequences. CDR3 amino acid sequences were matched against VDJdb and McPAS-TCR to flag known CMV, EBV, HIV or tissue antigen associations. Pre-ART, post-ART and control groups were compared with Wilcoxon signed-rank tests and Holm-Bonferroni correction. What TCRdb holds here is the immuneACCESS table cut down to in-frame rearrangements. Part of the clones is not present; checked against another copy, under half of the missing clones reflect an unresolved V gene, and the others are unexplained. V and J calls and clone size follow that table, whereas D and trimming were derived from the DNA. A total of about 17,000 clones appear in this sample, 88% of them only once. 10% to 15% of the sample rests with the top ten.

The data originate from a study of long-term antiretroviral therapy in people with HIV (dated by TCRdb to between 2021 and 2023). About the full investigation: The earliest samples were collected roughly a decade before the 2015 WHO recommendation for immediate ART, at a time when ART was usually postponed until CD4 counts fell. Whether ART initiation and durable HIV suppression were associated with changes in peripheral blood TRB repertoire composition and diversity was tested in a retrospective serial study. Of the roughly 30 participants with HIV, about twelve were female. A total of around 190 cryopreserved PBMC samples came from 30 adults with confirmed HIV infection and were collected serially over a mean of roughly 6 years (range 1-12). No cross-contamination during QIAcube processing turned up in test extractions that ran a monoclonal T-cell line alongside about 30 polyclonal samples.

The germline V gene (reference sequence) gives CDR1 as MNHNY and CDR2 as SVGAGI. CDR3 length: 15 amino acids, cysteine to phenylalanine. Only the CDR3 portion is preserved as DNA: 45 bases, with reading frame beginning at the first base. The V end loses 7 bases and the J end loses 1 base, and a stretch of 14 bases separates them. Results the study describes overall, beyond this receptor: Narrower CDR3 length ranges were observed in HIV repertoires than in controls, and an antigen-experienced repertoire with only a slight naive shift after ART was suggested by the network structure. Unsorted PBMC were profiled instead of sorted CD4+ and CD8+ T cells because pre-ART samples had limited cell numbers. Inferences about post-ART repertoire changes are limited because no data were available on ART adherence, viral resistance or therapy changes. The samples were dated from the mid-2000s to the late 2010s, and the ART regimens that were used may be less effective than current ART regimens. Since PBMC availability was limited, sequencing covered only the TCR beta chain, with no alpha chain pairing. Expanded TRB clones identified before ART initiation dominated the repertoire across all time points, though the dominance fluctuated and decreased in many PLHIV after ART. Starting ART was linked to a significant rise in TRB diversity, yet even with long-term ART the diversity remained significantly lower than in transplant donor controls.

Inclusion was restricted to participants for whom at least one PBMC sample before ART initiation and at least two post-ART samples were available. Treatment was received in the United States of America by all participants with HIV. Cryopreserved samples of 1-10 million PBMC were thawed and washed before DNA extraction. At the time of the earliest PBMC sample for each participant with HIV, ages ranged from roughly 23 to 60 years. PBMC samples were contributed by each participant from 1-4 timepoints before ART initiation and 2-8 timepoints after ART initiation, with a median of 7 samples. Serial HIV viral load, CD4+ T-cell count, ART history and demographic data were obtained for every participant. A Qiagen kit on a QIAcube was used to extract genomic DNA from unsorted PBMC, with samples processed in batches of 12.

The clonotype was recovered from a middle-aged man with HIV. This receptor chain uses TRBV6-6 and TRBJ1-5; the D gene lacks a confident call. Here the sequenced sample was unsorted PBMCs, taken 6.9 years after starting antiretroviral therapy. The sequenced DNA is TGTGCCAGCAACCACGATGGTGACAGCAATCAGCCCCAGCATTTT. It translates to CASNHDGDSNQPQHF.